The clone carrying this T cell receptor (beta chain) was seen more than once but under ten times. No antigen is known for it. This specimen comes from a study of Ad26.COV2.S vaccination and SARS-CoV-2 variants. Findings and limits, study-wide: Post-vaccination spike-specific CD8+ and CD4+ T cell responses reportedly had substantial breadth.

TCRdb's copy holds only in-frame clones and misses some; the assay was immunoSEQ multiplex PCR. Among tens of thousands of clones, about four fifths were seen once, and the ten largest hold roughly 15%. Germline-derived CDR1 and CDR2 are SGHTA and FQGNSA. The CDR3 extends over 16 amino acids. Trimming removed 5 bases from V and 0 bases from J; junction bases left unmatched: 7. Material: peripheral blood, obtained after recovery from COVID-19. The receptor was derived from a human donor who had recovered from COVID-19. The chain has TRBV7-2 and TRBJ1-3, with 7 bases lining up with TRBD1. The CDR3 protein is CASSPVPGGSGNTIYF. The CDR3 bases are TGTGCCAGCAGCCCTGTGCCAGGGGGCTCTGGAAACACCATATATTTT.